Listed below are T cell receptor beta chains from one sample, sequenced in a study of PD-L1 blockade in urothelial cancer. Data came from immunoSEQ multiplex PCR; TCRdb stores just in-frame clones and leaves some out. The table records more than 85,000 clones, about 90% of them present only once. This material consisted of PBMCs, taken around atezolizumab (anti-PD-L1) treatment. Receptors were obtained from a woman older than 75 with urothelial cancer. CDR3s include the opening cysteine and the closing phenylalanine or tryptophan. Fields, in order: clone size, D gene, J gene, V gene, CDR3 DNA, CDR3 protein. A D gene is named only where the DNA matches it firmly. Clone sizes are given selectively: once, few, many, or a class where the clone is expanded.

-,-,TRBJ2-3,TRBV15,TGTGCCACCAGCGAGGGTGAGGCTCCAGATACGCAGTATTTT,CATSEGEAPDTQYF
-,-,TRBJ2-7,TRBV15,TGTGCCACCAGCAGAGACCAAGGGGTTGCGCAGTACTTC,CATSRDQGVAQYF
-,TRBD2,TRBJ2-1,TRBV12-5,TGTGCTAGTGGTCCCGCGGGGGGTGAGCAGTTCTTC,CASGPAGGEQFF
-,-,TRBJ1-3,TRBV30,TGTGCCTGGAGTGCAGGGTCAGCTGGAAACACCATATATTTT,CAWSAGSAGNTIYF
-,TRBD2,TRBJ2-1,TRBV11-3,TGTGCCAGCAGCTTAGGGGCGACTAGCGGGGGTTCCAATGAGCAGTTCTTC,CASSLGATSGGSNEQFF
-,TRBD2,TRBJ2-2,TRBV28,TGTGCCAGCAGTTATGGGACTAGCGGGTACACCGGGGAGCTGTTTTTT,CASSYGTSGYTGELFF
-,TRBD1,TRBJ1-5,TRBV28,TGTGCCAGCAGAACAGGGGGTGTAAGCAATCAGCCCCAGCATTTT,CASRTGGVSNQPQHF
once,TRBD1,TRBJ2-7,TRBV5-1,TGCGCCAGCAGCTTGGGACAGGGGGGCTACGAGCAGTACTTC,CASSLGQGGYEQYF
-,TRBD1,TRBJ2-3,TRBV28,TGTGCCAGCAGAACCCTCCCGGGACAGACTTCCACAGATACGCAGTATTTT,CASRTLPGQTSTDTQYF
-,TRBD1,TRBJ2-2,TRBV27,TGTGCCAGCAGTTATGGGGACAGGGACACCGGGGAGCTGTTTTTT,CASSYGDRDTGELFF
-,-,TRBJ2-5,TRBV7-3,TGTGCCAGCAGCTTAAGCGGAGTAGAGACCCAGTACTTC,CASSLSGVETQYF
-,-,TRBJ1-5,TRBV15,TGTGCCACCAGCGCAGGGGCTAGCAATCAGCCCCAGCATTTT,CATSAGASNQPQHF
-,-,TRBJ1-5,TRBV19,TGTGCCACAAAGGAGGGGATTAGGGCCTGGGGTCAGCCCCAGCATTTT,CATKEGIRAWGQPQHF
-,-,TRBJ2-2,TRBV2,TGTGCCAGCAGTGTTCGGGCTAGCGCGAACACCGGGGAGCTGTTTTTT,CASSVRASANTGELFF
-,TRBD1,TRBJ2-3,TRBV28,TGTGCCAGCAGTCCGGGACAGGGGATCACAGATACGCAGTATTTT,CASSPGQGITDTQYF
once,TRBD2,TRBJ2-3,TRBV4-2,TGTGCCAGCAGCCAAGATCCGACTAGCGGGACTAGCACAGATACGCAGTATTTT,CASSQDPTSGTSTDTQYF
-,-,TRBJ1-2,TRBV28,TGTGCCAGCAGTTTCAGGGTTGGCTACACCTTC,CASSFRVGYTF
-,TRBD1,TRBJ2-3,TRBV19,TGTGCCAGTAGTATAAGAGCCAGGGGGTTAAAAGATACGCAGTATTTT,CASSIRARGLKDTQYF
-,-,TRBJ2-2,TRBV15,TGTGCCACCGCGCTGTACACCGGGGAGCTGTTTTTT,CATALYTGELFF
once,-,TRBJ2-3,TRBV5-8,TGTGCCAGCAGCTTGGGACCTTCGCGGGGCTCAGATACGCAGTATTTT,CASSLGPSRGSDTQYF
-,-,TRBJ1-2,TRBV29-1,TGCAGCGTTGAGACGGGGGACCACACCTTC,CSVETGDHTF
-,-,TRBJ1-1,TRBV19,TGTGCCAGTAGTATTAGCTCGGACAGAGAAGCTTTCTTT,CASSISSDREAFF
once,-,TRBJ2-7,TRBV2,TGTGCCAGCAGTGAAGATTACAGAGCTCGGGAGCAGTACTTC,CASSEDYRAREQYF
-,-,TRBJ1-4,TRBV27,TGTGCCAGCAGCCCCTCCGGGGTAGGGCTTGGCACTAATGAAAAACTGTTTTTT,CASSPSGVGLGTNEKLFF
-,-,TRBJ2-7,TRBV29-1,TGCAGCGTCAGGGGGGACCTAAGCTACGAGCAGTACTTC,CSVRGDLSYEQYF
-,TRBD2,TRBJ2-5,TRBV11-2,TGTGCCAGCAGCCCCATTAGACTAGCGGGAGGCACACAAGAGACCCAGTACTTC,CASSPIRLAGGTQETQYF
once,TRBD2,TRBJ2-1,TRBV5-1,TGCGCCACCAGCGATGGGACTAGCGCCTACAATGAGCAGTTCTTC,CATSDGTSAYNEQFF
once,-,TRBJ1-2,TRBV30,TGTGCCTGGAGTGTACAATCCTATGGCTACACCTTC,CAWSVQSYGYTF
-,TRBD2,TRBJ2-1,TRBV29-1,TGCAGCGTTGCCCCGGGACTAGCGGCTTACAATGAGCAGTTCTTC,CSVAPGLAAYNEQFF
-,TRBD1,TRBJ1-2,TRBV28,TGTGCCAGCAGCCCTTGGACAGGGGGCGCGGTCTCAGGTGGCTACACCTTC,CASSPWTGGAVSGGYTF
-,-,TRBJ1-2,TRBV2,TGTGCCAGCAGTCCTAGACAGAGCCACTATGGCTACACCTTC,CASSPRQSHYGYTF
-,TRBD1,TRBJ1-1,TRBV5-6,TGTGCCAGCAGCCCGGGACAGGTGAGGACTGAAGCTTTCTTT,CASSPGQVRTEAFF
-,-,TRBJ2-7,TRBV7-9,TGTGCCAGCAGCCCGGCGCAGGGTCTGTACGAGCAGTACTTC,CASSPAQGLYEQYF
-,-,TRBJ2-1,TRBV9,TGTGCCAGCAGCCCCCAAGGGGTAATCTTGAATGAGCAGTTCTTC,CASSPQGVILNEQFF
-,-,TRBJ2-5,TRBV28,TGTGCCAGCAGTGTCACCGGGGAGACCCAGTACTTC,CASSVTGETQYF
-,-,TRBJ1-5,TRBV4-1,TGCGCCAGCAGCCAAGAACAGACAGGCCGAAATCAGCCCCAGCATTTT,CASSQEQTGRNQPQHF
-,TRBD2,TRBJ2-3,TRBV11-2,TGTGCCAGCACCCCTCAGGGCGGGAGGAGCACAGATACGCAGTATTTT,CASTPQGGRSTDTQYF
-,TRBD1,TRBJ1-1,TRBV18,TGTGCCAGCTCACGGGACAGGGGCGAGCTTGAAGCTTTCTTT,CASSRDRGELEAFF
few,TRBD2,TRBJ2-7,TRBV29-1,TGCAGCGTTCTGGCGGGGGGCAGACAGCAGTACTTC,CSVLAGGRQQYF
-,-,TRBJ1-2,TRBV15,TGTGCCACCAGCAAAGACAGTAACTATGGCTACACCTTC,CATSKDSNYGYTF
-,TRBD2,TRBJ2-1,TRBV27,TGTGCCAGCAGTTCCACCGGGACTAGCGTCTACAATGAGCAGTTCTTC,CASSSTGTSVYNEQFF
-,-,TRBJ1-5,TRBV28,TGTGCCGGAGGGCCGGCGGGCGACTATCAGCCCCAGCATTTT,CAGGPAGDYQPQHF
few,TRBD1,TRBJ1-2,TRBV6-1,TGTGCCAGCAGTACCCGGGACAGGGGGGAGTATGGCTACACCTTC,CASSTRDRGEYGYTF
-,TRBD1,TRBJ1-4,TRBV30,TGTGCCTGGAGGACAGGGATGGGGGAAAAACTGTTTTTT,CAWRTGMGEKLFF
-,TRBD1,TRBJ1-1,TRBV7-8,TGTGCCAGCAGACCCGACAGGGCGAACACTGAAGCTTTCTTT,CASRPDRANTEAFF
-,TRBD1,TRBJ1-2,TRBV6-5,TGTGCCAGCAGTTACCGGACAGGGAGTGGCTACACCTTC,CASSYRTGSGYTF
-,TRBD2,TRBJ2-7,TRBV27,TGTGCCAGCAGTTTCGCGGGACTAGCGGGGGGATCTAGCGAGCAGTACTTC,CASSFAGLAGGSSEQYF
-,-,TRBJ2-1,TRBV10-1,TGCGCCAGCAGTGCTGGGCCTGACAATGAGCAGTTCTTC,CASSAGPDNEQFF
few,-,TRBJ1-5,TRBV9,TGTGCCAGCAGCGTCTGGGAGGGTCGCAATCAGCCCCAGCATTTT,CASSVWEGRNQPQHF
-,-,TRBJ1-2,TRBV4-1,TGCGCCAGCAGCCAAGATAGAACGACAAGGAGGGGCTACACCTTC,CASSQDRTTRRGYTF
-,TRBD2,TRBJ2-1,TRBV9,TGTGCCAGCAGCCCTAGCGGAAACAGATACAATGAGCAGTTCTTC,CASSPSGNRYNEQFF
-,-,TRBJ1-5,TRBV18,TGTGCCAGCTCACCTGGAACAGGTGGTAATAATCAGCCCCAGCATTTT,CASSPGTGGNNQPQHF
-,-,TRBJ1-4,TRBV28,TGTGCCAGCGACCACGGAGGGGCTAATGAAAAACTGTTTTTT,CASDHGGANEKLFF
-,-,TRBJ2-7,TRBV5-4,TGTGCCAGCAGCCCGCGGGGATACGAGCAGTACTTC,CASSPRGYEQYF
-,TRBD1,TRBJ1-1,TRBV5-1,TGCGCCAGCAGCACGACAGGGTTGGAGGCTTTCTTT,CASSTTGLEAFF
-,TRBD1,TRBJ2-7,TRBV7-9,TGTGCCAGCAGCTCTCCGACAGGGGGGACCTACGAGCAGTACTTC,CASSSPTGGTYEQYF
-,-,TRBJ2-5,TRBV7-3,TGTGCCAGCAGCAGAACTCCGCAAGAGACCCAGTACTTC,CASSRTPQETQYF
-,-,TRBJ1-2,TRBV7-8,TGTGCCAGCAGCCCGGCCCGGACAGAAAGCTACACCTTC,CASSPARTESYTF
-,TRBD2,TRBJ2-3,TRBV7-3,TGTGCCAGCAGCTTTAGCGGGAGCGCAGATACGCAGTATTTT,CASSFSGSADTQYF
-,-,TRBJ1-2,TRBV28,TGTGCCAGCATTAACAGGGCAGGCGGCTACACCTTC,CASINRAGGYTF